This T cell receptor beta chain derives from a study of blood T cell repertoires in COVID-19. Study details: The cDNA or gDNA used as material had been derived from T cells, B-cell-depleted T cells, or PBMCs.

Under the authors' procedure: Reference gene primer amplification gave estimated nucleated cell counts. TCRdb's table, derived via immunoSEQ multiplex PCR, lists solely in-frame clones and lacks some. For V, J and clone size, that table is used; D and trimming come from the DNA. The data hold 55,000 to 70,000 clones, with approximately 87% observed a single time. CDR3 length: 15 residues. Trimming left V 7 bases short and J 1 base short, with 17 bases between. Looked up from germline, CDR1 is MNHEY and CDR2 is SMNVEV (reference sequence). This clone was recorded once. Sequencing was done on a sample of peripheral blood. The rearrangement links TRBV27 to TRBJ2-7; tentative D call: TRBD2 (5 bases). The source is a man between 60 and 75 years old with active or convalescent COVID-19. The chain's CDR3 is CASTQTRGRSYEQYF. The DNA of the CDR3 is TGTGCCAGCACCCAAACCCGGGGAAGGTCCTACGAGCAGTACTTC.